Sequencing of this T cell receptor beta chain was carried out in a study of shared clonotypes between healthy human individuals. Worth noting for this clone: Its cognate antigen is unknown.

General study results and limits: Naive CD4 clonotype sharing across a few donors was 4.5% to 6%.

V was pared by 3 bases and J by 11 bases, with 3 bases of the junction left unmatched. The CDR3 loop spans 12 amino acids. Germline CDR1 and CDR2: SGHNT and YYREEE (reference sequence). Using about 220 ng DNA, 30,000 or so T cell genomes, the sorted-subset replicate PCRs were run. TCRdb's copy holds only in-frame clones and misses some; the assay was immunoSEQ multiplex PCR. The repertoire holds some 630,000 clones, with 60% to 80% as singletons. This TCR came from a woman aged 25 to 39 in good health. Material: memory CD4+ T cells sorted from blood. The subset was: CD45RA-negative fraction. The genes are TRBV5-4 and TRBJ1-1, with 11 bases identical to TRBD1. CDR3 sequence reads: CASSWTGGGAFF. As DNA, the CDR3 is TGTGCCAGCAGCTGGACAGGGGGCGGCGCTTTCTTT.